The 16 T cell receptor beta chains reported below all come from one sample, sequenced in a study of identical twins. TCRdb reprocessed the 5' RACE reads with MiXCR, giving one entry per CDR3 protein. This repertoire shows 450,000 or so distinct CDR3 sequences, roughly 24% found once; its top ten account for 2.9%. This sample was also put to use in a study of T cells expressing NK-cell markers.

The sample consisted of CD4+ T cells sorted from blood. All receptors derive from a woman aged 18-35 years in good health.

At least ten counts were recorded for this clonotype. The chain uses TRBV12-3 or TRBV12-4 and TRBJ1-1; D remains unclear. V lost 3 bases, J lost 1 base, and 9 bases lay in between. This CDR3 is 14 amino acids long. The CDR3 is CASSFRGSNTEAFF. CDR3 DNA sequence: TGTGCCAGCAGTTTTCGAGGGTCGAACACTGAAGCTTTCTTT.

This clonotype was counted many times. V is TRBV12-3 or TRBV12-4 and J is TRBJ2-3, with D perhaps matching TRBD2 (5 bases). V was trimmed by 1 base and J by 6 bases, leaving 14 bases between them. CDR3 length: 15 residues. The CDR3, as DNA: TGTGCCAGCAGTTTAGGCGGTGCGGGCGGGGATACGCAGTATTTT. Residues: CASSLGGAGGDTQYF.

V gene TRBV20-1 combines with J gene TRBJ2-1; 14 positions agree with TRBD2. This CDR3 contains 14 residues. Trimming removed 5 bases from V and 5 bases from J; junction bases left unmatched: 2. Per the germline V gene, CDR1 is DFQATT and CDR2 is SNEGSKA (reference sequence). DNA of the CDR3: TGCAGTGCTGGGGGACTAGCGGGAGACAATGAGCAGTTCTTC. Its protein is CSAGGLAGDNEQFF.

This clonotype was recorded many times. The rearrangement links TRBV28 to TRBJ1-5, with D unclear. Germline CDR1 is MDHEN and CDR2 is SYDVKM. The CDR3 consists of 12 residues. V gave up 6 bases and J gave up 7 bases, with 10 bases separating them. The CDR3 region has the DNA TGTGCCAGCAGCCCCTACCAGCAGCCCCAGCATTTT. Protein sequence: CASSPYQQPQHF.

Note on this clonotype: A read error may account for a junction end that differs from germline. The chain has TRBV5-1 and TRBJ2-2; 10 bases line up with TRBD2. This CDR3 contains 15 residues. CDR1 is SGHRS, CDR2 YFSETQ, per germline. CDR3 DNA: TGCGCCGGCAGCTTCCTAGCGGGAGATTCCGGGGAGCTGTTTTTT. It is translated as CAGSFLAGDSGELFF.

This chain joins TRBV6-2 or TRBV6-3 and TRBJ2-2; 11 nucleotides agree with TRBD2. This CDR3 has 16 amino acids. Trimming at V came to 5 bases and at J to 6 bases, leaving 8 bases not matched to a gene. The V gene's germline CDR1 is MNHEY and CDR2 SVGEGT. CDR3 nucleotide sequence: TGTGCCAGCAGTACAAGGCTAGCGGGGGGTCCCGGGGAGCTGTTTTTT. It codes for CASSTRLAGGPGELFF.

The chain recombines TRBV10-2 with TRBJ1-1, with D possibly TRBD1 on 5 matching bases. V was trimmed by 10 bases and J by 0 bases, leaving 18 bases between them. The germline V gene encodes CDR1 WSHSY and CDR2 SAAADI. This CDR3 comprises 15 residues. The CDR3 is CATGPGWGMNTEAFF. The CDR3 DNA reads as TGCGCCACGGGGCCGGGTTGGGGAATGAACACTGAAGCTTTCTTT.

The sample holds a few counts of this clonotype. This CDR3 is CASSWLANEKLFF. CDR3 in DNA: TGTGCCAGCAGCTGGTTAGCTAATGAAAAACTGTTTTTT. The rearrangement links TRBV27 to TRBJ1-4, with D uncertain. This CDR3 has 13 residues. V lost 6 bases to trimming and J lost 3 bases, with 8 bases between them. Germline V lookup: CDR1 MNHEY, CDR2 SMNVEV (reference sequence).

This chain connects TRBV10-3 to TRBJ2-5; D might be TRBD2 (6 bases). CDR3 length equals 16 residues. Per germline, CDR1 ENHRY and CDR2 SYGVKD. Deletions cut 4 bases from V and 0 bases from J, with 15 bases between. This CDR3 is CAISGGDFSYQETQYF. The CDR3 coding sequence is TGTGCCATCAGTGGAGGGGACTTCTCGTACCAAGAGACCCAGTACTTC.

This clonotype has a handful of counts. The V call is TRBV5-1, the J call TRBJ1-2; 8 nucleotides line up with TRBD1. V trimming: 3 bases; J trimming: 8 bases; junction bases outside the gene matches: 6. The CDR3 extends over 13 amino acids. Germline-derived CDR1 and CDR2 are SGHRS and YFSETQ. Here the CDR3 reads CASSSPGGRGYTF. In DNA form, the CDR3 reads TGCGCCAGCAGCTCCCCAGGGGGCCGAGGCTACACCTTC.

V is TRBV12-3 or TRBV12-4 and J is TRBJ2-3; D may be TRBD1 (7 bases). The CDR3 sequence is 13 residues long. The V gene lost 9 bases and the J gene lost 5 bases, with 15 bases spanning the gap. The CDR3 DNA is TGTGCCAGTACCCCAGGGGGGAGAGATACGCAGTATTTT. This sequence encodes CASTPGGRDTQYF.

In its sample, this clonotype was seen a few times. V is TRBV6-5 and J is TRBJ2-6; D might be TRBD1 or TRBD2, each matching 5 bases. From germline, CDR1 is MNHEY and CDR2 SVGAGI. The CDR3 length is 19 residues. The V and J ends lost 0 bases and 0 bases respectively, with 15 bases between them. The CDR3 spells CASSYSPGTASSGANVLTF. The DNA for the CDR3 is TGTGCCAGCAGTTACTCCCCCGGGACGGCGAGCTCTGGGGCCAACGTCCTGACTTTC.

This clonotype was seen more than once but under ten times. The chain employs TRBV12-3 or TRBV12-4 and TRBJ1-1; D perhaps matches TRBD1 (6 bases). The V and J ends lost 6 bases and 10 bases respectively, with 15 bases between them. The length of the CDR3 is 12 residues. The CDR3 protein is CASSRDMFGAFF. In DNA, the CDR3 is TGTGCCAGCAGCAGGGACATGTTTGGAGCTTTCTTT.

The V call is TRBV12-3 or TRBV12-4, the J call TRBJ2-3, with D possibly TRBD1 on 5 matching bases. With 4 bases removed from V and 7 bases from J, the gap between germline ends came to 15 bases. The CDR3 totals 14 residues. The CDR3 spells CASSSLGVGNTQYF. DNA for the CDR3: TGTGCCAGCAGTTCGCTAGGGGTGGGGAATACGCAGTATTTT.

This clonotype has a count of ten or more. The rearrangement links TRBV12-3 or TRBV12-4 to TRBJ2-1; 8 bases fit TRBD2. The CDR3 is 14 residues long. V lost 7 bases to trimming and J lost 9 bases; unmatched junction nucleotides: 11. CDR3 loop: CASKGTRLYGEQFF. The CDR3 DNA reads TGTGCCAGCAAAGGGACTAGGTTATATGGTGAGCAGTTCTTC.

The genes are TRBV10-3 and TRBJ2-7, with D uncertain. The ends were cut back, 6 bases at V and 1 base at J, with 16 bases in the middle. CDR1 is ENHRY, CDR2 SYGVKD, per germline. The CDR3 length is 15 residues. In nucleotides, the CDR3 is TGTGCCATCAGGAGGTCGGACGGAGCTTCCTACGAGCAGTACTTC. This encodes CAIRRSDGASYEQYF.